This T cell receptor beta chain was identified in a study of cytomegalovirus exposure and HLA in healthy donors. Overall study findings and caveats: Cytomegalovirus-associated TCR beta chains were listed, numbering approximately 150.

V lost 6 bases to trimming and J lost 4 bases; unmatched junction nucleotides: 6. The CDR3 runs 15 residues. Germline values: CDR1 MNHEY, CDR2 SMNVEV (reference sequence). Primers for the PCR totalled 60 Vbeta and 13 Jbeta. TCRdb's table, derived via immunoSEQ multiplex PCR, lists solely in-frame clones and lacks some. The table includes some 130,000 clones, almost 85% detected once. As to this clone: What it binds is unknown.

The genes are TRBV27 and TRBJ2-6; 7 bases are shared with TRBD1. The origin of this receptor is a boy between 2 and 10 years old in good health and CMV-seronegative. The source material was PBMCs. CDR3 in DNA: TGTGCCAGCAGAGAGGGGGCAGGGGGGGCCAACGTCCTGACTTTC. Its protein product is CASREGAGGANVLTF.